One sample yielded the 8 T cell receptor beta chains listed below, sequenced in a study of OX40 agonist ivuxolimab in advanced cancers. This table comes from immunoSEQ multiplex PCR, and its TCRdb copy is limited to in-frame clones, with some not included. This sample has 75,000 to 100,000 clones, with around 90% found just once. The sequences come from CD4+ or CD8+ T cells sorted from blood, collected in a trial of the OX40 agonist ivuxolimab. The receptor source for this set is an adult with an advanced solid tumor such as melanoma, head and neck, liver or kidney cancer.

The table lists this clone with a few counts. The chain carries TRBV4-1 and TRBJ2-1, with 11 bases fitting TRBD2. The CDR3 has 16 amino acids. Trimming at V came to 3 bases and at J to 6 bases, leaving 7 bases not matched to a gene. CDR1 is MGHRA, CDR2 YSYEKL, per germline. CDR3 in amino acids: CASSQAYSGRGNEQFF. For the CDR3, the DNA is TGCGCCAGCAGCCAGGCCTATAGCGGGAGGGGCAATGAGCAGTTCTTC.

V gene TRBV7-3 combines with J gene TRBJ2-7, with 11 bases identical to TRBD2. The V gene end was trimmed by 5 bases and the J gene end by 3 bases; junction bases not matched to a gene: 6. The CDR3 extends over 15 amino acids. CDR1 SGHTA and CDR2 FQGTGA come from the germline V gene. Here the CDR3 DNA reads TGTGCCAGCAGCGCGTCACTAGCGGGAGACTACGAGCAGTACTTC. This translates into CASSASLAGDYEQYF.

This sequence joins TRBV7-8 and TRBJ1-1, with a weak D call TRBD1 (6 bases). The V end lost 1 base, the J end lost 0 bases, and 12 bases lay between the germline ends. The CDR3 has 16 amino acids. Germline V lookup: CDR1 SGHVS, CDR2 FQNEAQ. In DNA form, the CDR3 reads TGTGCCAGCAGCTTAGAACAGGGTTTCGTGAACACTGAAGCTTTCTTT. It is translated as CASSLEQGFVNTEAFF.

The CDR3 region is CASSPLGGQGSTGELFF. The CDR3 nucleotides are TGTGCCAGCAGTCCATTGGGGGGACAGGGCAGCACCGGGGAGCTGTTTTTT. The chain links TRBV5-4 to TRBJ2-2, with 9 nucleotides matching TRBD1. The CDR3 spans 17 residues. After removal of 5 bases from V and 4 bases from J, the junction contained 12 bases not matched to a gene. The germline V gene encodes CDR1 SGHNT and CDR2 YYREEE (reference sequence).

The gene calls are TRBV14 and TRBJ2-1, with 10 bases that match TRBD2. V lost 6 bases, J lost 0 bases, and 11 bases stayed unmatched. From germline, CDR1 is SGHDN and CDR2 FVKESK. The CDR3 covers 18 residues. The CDR3 DNA reads as TGTGCCAGCAGTCCCCCCTTAGCGGGAGGAAGCTCCTACAATGAGCAGTTCTTC. This gives the protein CASSPPLAGGSSYNEQFF.

This sequence joins TRBV19 and TRBJ2-5, with a possible D match to TRBD2 (5 bases). The CDR3 consists of 15 residues. The V gene's germline CDR1 is LNHDA and CDR2 SQIVND (reference sequence). The V and J ends lost 1 base and 4 bases respectively, with 13 bases between them. This chain's CDR3 is CASSIVLVAGETQYF. As DNA, the CDR3 is TGTGCCAGTAGTATAGTGCTCGTCGCGGGAGAGACCCAGTACTTC.

The chain links TRBV28 to TRBJ1-5; TRBD1 is a possible D gene (5 bases). CDR1 is MDHEN, CDR2 SYDVKM, per germline. This CDR3 comprises 12 residues. The V end was cut by 5 bases, the J end by 7 bases, with 9 bases between. CDR3 sequence reads: CASSIQAQPQHF. In DNA, the CDR3 is TGTGCCAGCAGTATACAGGCGCAGCCCCAGCATTTT.

The V and J genes are TRBV18 and TRBJ2-1; TRBD2 matches 8 bases. V trimming: 0 bases; J trimming: 9 bases; junction bases outside the gene matches: 10. CDR1 is KGHSH, CDR2 LQKENI, per germline. This CDR3 spans 16 amino acids. DNA of the CDR3: TGTGCCAGCTCACCACCGTCGGTCAGCGGGAGCAGTGAGCAGTTCTTC. Its translation: CASSPPSVSGSSEQFF.